Presented here are 23 T cell receptor beta chains from one specimen sequenced in a study of cytomegalovirus exposure and HLA in healthy donors. In the PCR, 60 Vbeta and 13 Jbeta primers were used. Repertoires were generated with immunoSEQ multiplex PCR, while TCRdb's copy carries only in-frame clones and drops some. The sample shows about 300,000 clones, 86% of them seen only once. Input material: PBMCs. The receptors were sampled from a man aged 35 to 55 in good health and CMV-seropositive.

This clone was seen a single time. The J gene is TRBJ2-4, the V gene TRBV7-9, with a weak D call TRBD1 (7 bases). CDR3 length: 16 residues. Germline values: CDR1 SEHNR, CDR2 FQNEAQ (reference sequence). V lost 5 bases and J 11 bases, leaving 25 bases between the germline ends. This CDR3 reads CASSTGAAGGGFFQYF. The DNA for the CDR3 is TGTGCCAGCAGCACAGGGGCCGCAGGAGGGGGTTTCTTTCAGTACTTC.

This clone was found once. The CDR3 spells CASSKRRMSSYNEQFF. The CDR3 DNA follows: TGTGCCAGCAGCAAACGGAGGATGAGCTCCTACAATGAGCAGTTCTTC. The J gene is TRBJ2-1, the V gene TRBV21-1; no check of the table's D call, TRBD2, against the DNA was made. TRBV21-1 is listed as a pseudogene. The CDR3 runs to 16 residues.

This chain joins TRBV19 and TRBJ2-1, with 9 bases that match TRBD2. Germline trimming cut 4 bases from V and 6 bases from J; bases unmatched to any gene: 7. The CDR3 runs to 15 residues. Germline V gives CDR1 LNHDA, CDR2 SQIVND (reference sequence). The CDR3 DNA follows: TGTGCCAGTAGTAGGACGGGACTAGCTGGCAATGAGCAGTTCTTC. It is translated as CASSRTGLAGNEQFF. Supplemented by reference TRBV19 and TRBJ2-1, the full variable domain reads DGGITQSPKYLFRKEGQNVTLSCEQNLNHDAMYWYRQDPGQGLRLIYYSQIVNDFQKGDIAEGYSVSREKKESFPLTVTSAQKNPTAFYLCASSRTGLAGNEQFFGPGTRLTVL.

This clone has only one observation. The chain recombines TRBV5-8 with TRBJ2-1; 10 nucleotides match TRBD2. Trimming took 4 bases from V and 8 from J; bases not matched to a gene: 9. CDR1 and CDR2 (germline): SGHTS, YDEGEE. The CDR3 sequence is 15 residues long. The CDR3 loop reads CASSPLAGAADEQFF. For the CDR3, the DNA is TGTGCCAGCAGCCCCCTAGCGGGGGCTGCGGATGAGCAGTTCTTC.

This rearrangement joins TRBV6-5 to TRBJ2-4; possibly TRBD1 for D (7 bases). Between the trimmed V and J ends, which lost 6 bases and 8 bases, there was a span of 20 bases. Germline loops: CDR1 MNHEY, CDR2 SVGAGI. This CDR3 has 15 residues. The CDR3 DNA sequence: TGTGCCAGCAGCCTACGCAGGGGGGCAGTAGACATTCAGTACTTC. It translates to CASSLRRGAVDIQYF.

The V gene is TRBV2, the J gene TRBJ1-2, with 11 bases aligning to TRBD1. Germline assignment: CDR1 SNHLY and CDR2 FYNNEI. The CDR3 sequence is 13 residues long. The J segment lost 6 bases and the V segment lost 6 bases, leaving 3 bases of the junction unmatched. CDR3 in DNA: TGTGCCAGCAGACTGGACAGGGGGCATGGCTACACCTTC. Protein product: CASRLDRGHGYTF.

This clone was found a few times. The V call is TRBV18, the J call TRBJ1-1; 7 bases agree with TRBD1. Trimming removed 4 bases from V and 2 bases from J; junction bases left unmatched: 7. Germline V CDR1 and CDR2: KGHSH, LQKENI. The CDR3 has 15 amino acids. CDR3 sequence: CASSQGTVLNTEAFF. The CDR3, as DNA: TGTGCCAGCTCACAGGGGACAGTTCTAAACACTGAAGCTTTCTTT. Full variable domain (rest looked up from reference TRBV18 and TRBJ1-1): NAGVMQNPRHLVRRRGQEARLRCSPMKGHSHVYWYRQLPEEGLKFMVYLQKENIIDESGMPKERFSAEFPKEGPSILRIQQVVRGDSAAYFCASSQGTVLNTEAFFGQGTRLTVV.

The gene calls are TRBV5-4 and TRBJ2-7; unclear D gene. The CDR3 length is 12 residues. The germline gives CDR1 SGHNT, CDR2 YYREEE (reference sequence). Trimming took off 2 bases at V and 6 bases at J, with 9 bases between the two ends. In DNA, the CDR3 is TGTGCCAGCAGCTTTGGAGTAGTCGAGCAGTACTTC. Its translation is CASSFGVVEQYF.

The chain employs TRBV28 and TRBJ2-7, with TRBD1 identical over 7 bases. This CDR3 is built from 15 residues. V lost 2 bases to trimming and J lost 8 bases; unmatched junction nucleotides: 12. Germline V CDR1 and CDR2: MDHEN, SYDVKM. The CDR3 region is CASSLGQAPSRQQYF. The CDR3 nucleotides are TGTGCCAGCAGTTTAGGACAGGCCCCATCGAGGCAGCAGTACTTC.

Only one count was recorded for this clone. A read error may account for a junction end that differs from germline. The CDR3 protein is CSSSYMGQGAYEQYF. In DNA, the CDR3 is TGTTCCAGCAGCTACATGGGACAGGGGGCCTACGAGCAGTACTTC. The rearrangement joins TRBV7-9 to TRBJ2-7; 11 bases agree with TRBD1. The CDR3 length is 15 residues. The V gene's germline CDR1 is SEHNR and CDR2 FQNEAQ (reference sequence).

This chain connects TRBV4-2 to TRBJ2-1, with 8 positions matching TRBD1. The CDR3 is made up of 21 amino acids. Germline V gene data show CDR1 as LGHNA and CDR2 as YNFKEQ. The J segment lost 1 base and the V segment lost 4 bases, leaving 21 bases of the junction unmatched. The CDR3 is CASSPRVGTGGAGPSYNEQFF. The DNA of the CDR3 is TGTGCCAGCAGCCCCCGAGTAGGAACAGGGGGTGCGGGACCATCCTACAATGAGCAGTTCTTC.

The rearrangement links TRBV7-3 to TRBJ2-3; 8 bases fit TRBD2. V was pared by 6 bases and J by 1 base, with 3 bases of the junction left unmatched. The CDR3 covers 14 residues. From germline, CDR1 is SGHTA and CDR2 FQGTGA. CDR3 sequence (DNA): TGTGCCAGCAGACAAGCGGGAGGCACAGATACGCAGTATTTT. Its translation: CASRQAGGTDTQYF.

This clone was picked up a small number of times. CDR3 sequence reads: CASSLSYQPQHF. CDR3 DNA sequence: TGTGCCAGCAGTTTGTCCTATCAGCCCCAGCATTTT. The V call is TRBV27, the J call TRBJ1-5, with D unclear. Germline assignment: CDR1 MNHEY and CDR2 SMNVEV (reference sequence). Trimming cost V 3 bases and J 5 bases, with 5 bases left between them. This CDR3 region has 12 residues.

On this clone: The junction shows a germline mismatch at one end, possibly a read error. The chain has TRBV7-7 and TRBJ2-2, with D possibly TRBD1 on 5 matching bases. This CDR3 region has 15 residues. Looked up from germline, CDR1 is SSHAT and CDR2 is FNYEAQ (reference sequence). The CDR3 loop is CASSSIQGNTGELFF. CDR3 bases: TGTGCTAGCAGCTCGATCCAGGGGAACACCGGGGAGCTGTTTTTT.

This chain uses TRBV10-3 with TRBJ2-6; weak D call: TRBD1 (5 bases). V was trimmed by 2 bases and J by 1 base, leaving 15 bases between them. Germline V gives CDR1 ENHRY, CDR2 SYGVKD. The CDR3 contains 18 residues. The CDR3: CAISEGALTGSGANVLTF. DNA for the CDR3: TGTGCCATCAGTGAGGGGGCGCTGACTGGGTCTGGGGCCAACGTCCTGACTTTC.

This clone appeared a few times. The rearrangement joins TRBV4-3 to TRBJ1-1, with TRBD1 identical over 10 bases. CDR3 length: 15 amino acids. Germline loops: CDR1 LGHNA, CDR2 YSLEER. J was trimmed by 6 bases and V by 5 bases; bases with no gene match: 9. As DNA, the CDR3 is TGCGCCAGCAGCTCAGCCGGGACAGGGGACCCTGAAGCTTTCTTT. Translation: CASSSAGTGDPEAFF.

On this clone itself: Other nucleotide sequences from this sample produce the same CDR3. V is TRBV2 and J is TRBJ1-3; possibly TRBD1 for D (6 bases). The CDR3 is made up of 14 amino acids. Trimming shortened V by 6 bases and J by 0 bases, and 9 bases separated the two germline ends. Germline V gene data show CDR1 as SNHLY and CDR2 as FYNNEI. CDR3 amino acids: CASRTGFSGNTIYF. CDR3 bases: TGTGCCAGCAGGACAGGTTTCTCTGGAAACACCATATATTTT.

This clone was detected only once. The V gene is TRBV19, the J gene TRBJ1-5; D possibly corresponds to TRBD1 (6 bases). V was cut by 5 bases and J by 0 bases, with 17 bases left in between. The germline gives CDR1 LNHDA, CDR2 SQIVND (reference sequence). The CDR3 is 17 residues long. The CDR3 DNA follows: TGTGCCAGTAGTTCTCGGGACATCCTCGATAGCAATCAGCCCCAGCATTTT. Residues: CASSSRDILDSNQPQHF. The whole variable domain, filled in from reference TRBV19 and TRBJ1-5, reads DGGITQSPKYLFRKEGQNVTLSCEQNLNHDAMYWYRQDPGQGLRLIYYSQIVNDFQKGDIAEGYSVSREKKESFPLTVTSAQKNPTAFYLCASSSRDILDSNQPQHFGDGTRLSIL.

A single count supports this clone. The chain has TRBV5-6 and TRBJ2-3; 12 bases are a match to TRBD2. The germline V gene encodes CDR1 SGHDT and CDR2 YYEEEE. V trimming: 0 bases; J trimming: 4 bases; junction bases outside the gene matches: 3. This CDR3 has 16 amino acids. The CDR3 here is CASSLGLAGVADTQYF. CDR3 nucleotide sequence: TGTGCCAGCAGCTTGGGACTAGCGGGAGTAGCAGATACGCAGTATTTT. Together with reference TRBV5-6 and TRBJ2-3, the CDR3 gives the full variable domain: DAGVTQSPTHLIKTRGQQVTLRCSPKSGHDTVSWYQQALGQGPQFIFQYYEEEERQRGNFPDRFSGHQFPNYSSELNVNALLLGDSALYLCASSLGLAGVADTQYFGPGTRLTVL.

CDR3: CASSQDQPGTSTDTQYF. CDR3 sequence (DNA): TGCGCCAGCAGCCAAGATCAGCCAGGAACTAGCACAGATACGCAGTATTTT. The V and J genes are TRBV4-3 and TRBJ2-3; D is unclear. CDR3 length: 17 residues. Germline CDR1 LGHNA, CDR2 YSLEER. Trimming pared 0 bases from V and 0 bases from J, leaving 13 bases between.

V is TRBV19 and J is TRBJ2-7; 11 bases agree with TRBD2. The germline CDR1 and CDR2 sequences are LNHDA and SQIVND (reference sequence). The CDR3 is 17 residues long. With V trimmed by 4 bases and J by 6 bases, 14 bases remained unmatched. CDR3 loop: CASSTNRGTSGSLEQYF. Written as DNA, the CDR3 is TGTGCCAGTAGTACCAATAGGGGTACTAGCGGGAGTCTCGAGCAGTACTTC.

The rearrangement uses TRBV4-1 and TRBJ2-5, with D hard to call. Looked up from germline, CDR1 is MGHRA and CDR2 is YSYEKL. Trimming stripped 0 bases from V and 5 bases from J, with 13 bases between. The CDR3 runs 15 residues. The CDR3 nucleotides are TGCGCCAGCAGCCAAGATGGGCTCCCTTTCGAGACCCAGTACTTC. Translating gives CASSQDGLPFETQYF.

The J gene is TRBJ2-2, the V gene TRBV11-3; possibly TRBD1 for D (7 bases). Germline values: CDR1 SGHNT, CDR2 YENEEA. The CDR3 contains 16 residues. V was trimmed by 4 bases and J by 3 bases, leaving 15 bases between them. The chain's CDR3 is CASSSGGTADTGELFF. The CDR3 DNA reads TGTGCCAGCAGCTCGGGCGGGACAGCCGACACCGGGGAGCTGTTTTTT.